This T cell receptor (beta chain) was captured in a study of blood T cell repertoires in COVID-19. Study in general: Both acute and convalescent COVID-19 samples were obtained from the United States, Italy and Spain. T cells, B-cell-depleted T cells, or PBMCs provided the cDNA or gDNA that served as material.

The V gene's germline CDR1 is SGHVS and CDR2 FNYEAQ. V lost 1 base and J 7 bases, leaving 16 bases between the germline ends. This CDR3 contains 16 residues. Per the original methods: Reference gene primer amplification in the assay estimated nucleated cell counts. Sequencing used immunoSEQ multiplex PCR; TCRdb keeps in-frame clones, though not all of them. V, J and clone size were drawn from that table, and D and trimming were deduced from the DNA. Here the sample spans more than 85,000 clones, about four fifths being singletons. V is TRBV7-6 and J is TRBJ2-2; tentative D call: TRBD1 (5 bases). The sample was peripheral blood. This sequence was found in an elderly woman with acute or convalescent COVID-19. CDR3: CASSLEQARRNGELFF. The CDR3, as DNA: TGTGCCAGCAGCTTAGAACAGGCTCGAAGGAACGGGGAGCTGTTTTTT.